The clone carrying this TCR beta chain was recorded many times. The data were taken from a study of T cells in Graves' hyperthyroidism and ophthalmopathy. Study-wide context: The authors collected peripheral blood at initial diagnosis, before any treatment.

RNA transcripts served as the template for amplifying TCR beta CDR3 regions. The HTBI primer set served for first-round RT-PCR of the TCR CDR3. One entry per CDR3 protein results from TCRdb running MiXCR on the multiplex PCR reads. The sample yields roughly 420,000 distinct CDR3 sequences, roughly 15% seen once. V lost 4 bases to trimming and J lost 5 bases; unmatched junction nucleotides: 5. Germline CDR1 SGHRS, CDR2 YFSETQ. The CDR3 sequence is 14 residues long. V usage is TRBV5-1 and J usage is TRBJ1-5, with 8 nucleotides matching TRBD1. The receptor comes from a woman aged 18-29 years with Graves' hyperthyroidism. What was sequenced was blood. CDR3 in amino acids: CASSPGQGDQPQHF. CDR3 nucleotides: TGCGCCAGCAGCCCCGGACAGGGAGATCAGCCCCAGCATTTT.